This note documents a single TCR beta chain sequence. Its antigen is still unknown. No quality values exist for individual bases; no much larger clone is one base distant. This sample is drawn from a study of graft-versus-host responses after intestinal transplantation (dated by TCRdb to 2020 to 2023). Regarding the complete study: The transplants that recipients received were multivisceral, liver-intestinal, or isolated intestinal. Anti-thymocyte globulin induction was given to all recipients, followed by maintenance tacrolimus and steroids for two to four years. After intestinal transplantation, graft-versus-host and host-versus-graft alloreactive T cell clones in the graft, circulation and bone marrow were tracked using bulk TCR-beta CDR3 sequencing. To identify alloreactive clones, pre-transplant mixed lymphocyte reaction products were sequenced and compared with unstimulated pre-transplant donor and recipient T cells. Of the 20 to 30 intestinal transplant recipients enrolled in the cohort, one of whom was a retransplant, a few patients without pretransplant specimens were excluded. A peak of at least 4% donor T cells among recipient peripheral blood mononuclear cells was the definition used for donor T cell macrochimerism. Samples from a few later patients were sequenced in-house on an Illumina MiSeq with MiXCR processing rather than by the commercial service.

General conclusions and limits of the study: GvH clones were found in recipient bone marrow, and some of the GvH clones appeared earlier in ileal mucosa or blood, which is consistent with an intestinal mucosal origin. High GvH to HvG T cell clonal ratios were observed in the allografts of patients with donor T cell macrochimerism. Early after transplant, peak levels of circulating GvH clones were associated with declines in HvG clones. The relatively low number and heterogeneity of intestinal transplant patients limited the conclusions.

Reading the germline V gene gives CDR1 MNHNS and CDR2 SASEGT. V loses 4 bases at its end and J loses 0 bases; junction bases beyond the gene matches: 9. The CDR3 measures 17 amino acids from cysteine to phenylalanine. Kept here is only the CDR3 DNA, which spans 51 bases and is read in frame from base 1. Library preparation used the immunoSEQ multiplex PCR assay. For most patients, genomic DNA was isolated with the Qiagen DNeasy Blood and Tissue Kit and shipped frozen to Adaptive Biotechnologies for TCR sequencing. For most patients, high-throughput TCR-beta CDR3 sequencing of genomic DNA was performed by Adaptive Biotechnologies. Per the source publication's procedure: Adaptive's ImmunoSEQ software was the source of the TCR sequencing data for 18 patients, while a few other patients were processed with MiXCR and VDJtools. CD4 versus CD8 sorting errors were corrected by removing sequences found in both subsets at a frequency ratio below 5:1. CDR3 nucleotide sequences shared between donor and recipient were removed because the origin of such sequences could not be assigned. To be classed as alloreactive, a clone needed at least 2-fold expansion over unstimulated cells and a minimum CFSE-low frequency of 0.002% (template counts) or 0.001% (read counts). Mappable clones were those detected in sequenced pre-transplant spleen, lymph node, or MLR CFSE-low populations of the donor or recipient. Cumulative frequency of alloreactive clones was calculated as a percentage of all sequences weighted by copy number. Sourced from immuneACCESS, this table was stored by TCRdb with only in-frame sequences that have V and J called. A share of the clones is absent; for the studies checked, an unresolved V gene accounts for under half, and the remainder has no known explanation. That table furnishes V, J and clone size, whereas the DNA furnished D and trimming. Counted in this sample were tens of thousands of clones; around 85% of them appeared once. The ten top clones hold about 0.43% of the sample.

The sample's time point, from its label and the paper: cells obtained before transplantation from donor or recipient. CD3+CD4+ and CD3+CD8+ populations were FACS-sorted from unstimulated pre-transplant donor and recipient cells taken from spleen or lymph nodes. Material: unstimulated CD4+ T cells sorted from spleen or lymph node cells, obtained before transplant. The chain is assembled from TRBV6-1 and TRBJ2-4; TRBD2 fits 7 bases in the junction. This receptor was identified in a human donor who was the organ donor for an intestinal transplant. Here is the DNA: TGTGCCAGCAGTGTGGGGGGGACCTATATAGCCAAAAACATTCAGTACTTC. Its product reads: CASSVGGTYIAKNIQYF.